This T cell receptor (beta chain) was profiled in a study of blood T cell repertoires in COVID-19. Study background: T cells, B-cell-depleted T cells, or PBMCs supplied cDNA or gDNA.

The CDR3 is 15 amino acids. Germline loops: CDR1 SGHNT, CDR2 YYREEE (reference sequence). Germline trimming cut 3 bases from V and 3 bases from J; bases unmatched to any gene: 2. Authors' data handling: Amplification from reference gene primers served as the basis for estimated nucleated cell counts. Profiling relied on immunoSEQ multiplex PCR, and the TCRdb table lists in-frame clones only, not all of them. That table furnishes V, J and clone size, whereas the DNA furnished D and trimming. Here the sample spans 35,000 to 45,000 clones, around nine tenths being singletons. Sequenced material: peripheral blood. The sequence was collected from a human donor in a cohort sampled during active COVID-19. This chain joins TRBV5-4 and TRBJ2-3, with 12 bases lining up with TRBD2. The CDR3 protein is CASSSLAGGTDTQYF. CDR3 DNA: TGTGCCAGCAGCTCACTAGCGGGGGGAACAGATACGCAGTATTTT.